This T cell receptor beta chain comes out of a study of blood T cell repertoires in COVID-19. Whole-study context: Collection of acute and convalescent COVID-19 samples took place in the United States, Italy and Spain.

Generated by immunoSEQ multiplex PCR, the TCRdb table keeps only in-frame clones and is missing some. This table holds around 130,000 clones, around three quarters found once. The sequence came from a man over 45 with acute or convalescent COVID-19. Specimen: peripheral blood.

For the CDR3, the DNA is TGTGCCAGCAGCTTGGGGCAGTCGCGTAGGAGCTCCTACGAGCAGTACTTC. Translation gives CASSLGQSRRSSYEQYF. The rearrangement uses TRBV5-6 and TRBJ2-7; D uncertain. Germline V gene data show CDR1 as SGHDT and CDR2 as YYEEEE. The length of the CDR3 is 17 residues. V was trimmed by 0 bases and J by 0 bases, leaving 16 bases between them.